This section outlines one T cell receptor (beta chain) sequence together with its context. No antigen is known for it. Treatment indicated: approximately nine-day PBMC culture with coronavirus spike peptide pools or control peptides (ViraFEST assay). First, ViraFEST expanded antigen-specific T cells with peptide pools, and next it sequenced the TCRs. Cultures of PBMCs, 1.5 million to 2 million per well, were set up with 10 IU/ml IL-2 and 8 to 10 ug/ml peptide pools. Oncomine TCR Beta short-read sequencing was applied to DNA from cultured CD4+ T cells. Extraction of genomic DNA was performed on cultured CD4+ T cells. TCRdb used MiXCR to reprocess the PCR reads, holding one entry per CDR3 protein. The top ten clones hold under 15% of a sample with about 19,000 distinct CDR3 sequences, around a third of them seen once. The data belong to a study of vaccination and CD4 T cells after COVID-19. Regarding the study as a whole: Spike mono-reactivity was found in 304 of the 307 vaccine-specific clones identified in convalescent patients.

Trimming took off 6 bases at V and 4 bases at J, with 13 bases between the two ends. CDR3 length: 14 amino acids. Per the germline V gene, CDR1 is SNHLY and CDR2 is FYNNEI. This chain uses TRBV2 with TRBJ1-3, with D perhaps matching TRBD1 (6 bases). The clonotype was recovered from a human donor with COVID-19. The sequenced material came from cultured CD4+ T cells from blood. The CDR3 reads CASSQGSVGNTIYF. The CDR3 nucleotides read TGTGCCAGCAGCCAGGGGAGTGTGGGAAACACCATATATTTT.